Listed here is a single TCR beta chain. Some clones are missing from TCRdb's copy, which holds only in-frame ones; the method was immunoSEQ multiplex PCR. The data show under 85,000 clones, around nine tenths seen once. The data belong to a study of T cell changes during pregnancy in multiple sclerosis. The CDR3 contains 15 residues. The trim removed 5 bases at V and 2 bases at J, leaving 3 bases unmatched. Germline V CDR1 and CDR2: MDHEN, SYDVKM. The receptor was derived from a female donor in good health, enrolled as a control in a pregnancy study. This rearrangement joins TRBV28 to TRBJ2-5, with 12 bases aligning to TRBD2. The material sequenced was peripheral blood, taken in the third trimester of pregnancy. DNA of the CDR3: TGTGCCAGCAGTCTAGCGGGGGGGACTCAAGAGACCCAGTACTTC. Protein: CASSLAGGTQETQYF. Full variable domain (remainder filled in from reference TRBV28 and TRBJ2-5): DVKVTQSSRYLVKRTGEKVFLECVQDMDHENMFWYRQDPGLGLRLIYFSYDVKMKEKGDIPEGYSVSREKKERFSLILESASTNQTSMYLCASSLAGGTQETQYFGPGTRLLVL.